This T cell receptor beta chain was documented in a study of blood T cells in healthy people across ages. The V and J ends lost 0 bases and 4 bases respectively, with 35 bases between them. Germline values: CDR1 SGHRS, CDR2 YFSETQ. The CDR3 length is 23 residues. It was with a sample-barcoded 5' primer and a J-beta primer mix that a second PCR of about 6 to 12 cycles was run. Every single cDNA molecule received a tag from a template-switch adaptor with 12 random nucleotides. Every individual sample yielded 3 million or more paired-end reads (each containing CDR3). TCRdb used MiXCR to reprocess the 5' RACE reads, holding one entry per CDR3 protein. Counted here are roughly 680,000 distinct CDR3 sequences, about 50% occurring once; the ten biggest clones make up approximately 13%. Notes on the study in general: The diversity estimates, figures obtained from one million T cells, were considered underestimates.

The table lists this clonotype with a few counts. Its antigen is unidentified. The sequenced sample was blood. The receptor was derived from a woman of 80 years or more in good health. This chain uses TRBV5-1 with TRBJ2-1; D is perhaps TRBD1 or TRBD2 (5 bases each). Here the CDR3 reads CASSLAGGTVKRGSGEPYNEQFF. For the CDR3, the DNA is TGCGCCAGCAGCTTGGCGGGTGGGACGGTTAAACGAGGGAGCGGAGAACCTTACAATGAGCAGTTCTTC.